The 25 T cell receptor beta chains given below trace back to one sample, sequenced in a study of T-cell memory formation after mild COVID-19. Via MiXCR, TCRdb re-called the 5' RACE reads, giving one row per CDR3 protein. Of 180,000 or so distinct CDR3 sequences in the sample, 15% to 20% are singletons; the top ten hold roughly 1.9%. The sample taken for sequencing was PBMCs or a T cell subset sorted from them (not recorded which). The source is an adult woman who had mild COVID-19 (a few samples of this study predate the infection). Cell type and time point are not known.

This clonotype was seen a few times. The rearrangement links TRBV5-1 to TRBJ2-2; D perhaps matches TRBD1 (5 bases). Per the germline V gene, CDR1 is SGHRS and CDR2 is YFSETQ. The CDR3 runs to 16 residues. V lost 4 bases and J lost 0, with 13 bases in between. The CDR3 region is CASSIGHGTNTGELFF. CDR3 nucleotide sequence: TGCGCCAGCAGCATAGGACATGGGACGAACACCGGGGAGCTGTTTTTT.

This clonotype was recorded a few times. This chain uses TRBV6-5 with TRBJ2-3; weak D call: TRBD2 (5 bases). The CDR3 covers 16 residues. Germline CDR1 and CDR2: MNHEY and SVGAGI. V was shortened by 5 bases and J by 0 bases, with 15 bases between the two germline ends. CDR3 in amino acids: CASSPQRATSTDTQYF. The CDR3 DNA is TGTGCCAGCAGTCCCCAGAGGGCGACGAGCACAGATACGCAGTATTTT.

In this sample, this clonotype turned up a few times. The chain links TRBV15 to TRBJ1-3; a weak D match, TRBD1 (5 bases). V gave up 0 bases and J gave up 2 bases, with 17 bases separating them. CDR1 and CDR2 (germline): LNHNV, YYDKDF (reference sequence). The CDR3 is 18 amino acids. DNA for the CDR3: TGTGCCACCAGCAGAGAAGGCTGGGGCAACAGTCCTGGAAACACCATATATTTT. Its protein is CATSREGWGNSPGNTIYF. Full variable domain (rest looked up from reference TRBV15 and TRBJ1-3): DAMVIQNPRYQVTQFGKPVTLSCSQTLNHNVMYWYQQKSSQAPKLLFHYYDKDFNNEADTPDNFQSRRPNTSFCFLDIRSPGLGDTAMYLCATSREGWGNSPGNTIYFGEGSWLTVV.

The chain employs TRBV12-3 or TRBV12-4 and TRBJ2-6; no firm D call. V lost 6 bases to trimming and J lost 4 bases, with 10 bases between them. The CDR3 loop spans 14 amino acids. As DNA, the CDR3 is TGTGCCAGCAGCGAGGTTAGGGGGGCCAACGTCCTGACTTTC. Translated: CASSEVRGANVLTF.

This chain uses TRBV11-3 with TRBJ2-4; D perhaps matches TRBD1 (6 bases). This CDR3 contains 15 residues. Trimming took off 2 bases at V and 5 bases at J, with 13 bases between the two ends. Germline-derived CDR1 and CDR2 are SGHNT and YENEEA. This CDR3 reads CASSLSGHRENIQYF. CDR3 nucleotides: TGTGCCAGCAGCTTAAGTGGTCACAGGGAAAACATTCAGTACTTC.

About this clonotype: One junction end disagrees with the germline gene, perhaps due to a read error. The V call is TRBV5-1, the J call TRBJ1-1, with TRBD1 matching over 8 bases. In germline, CDR1 is SGHRS, CDR2 YFSETQ. The CDR3 covers 14 residues. CDR3 coding DNA: TGCGACAGCAGCGCCGGACAGGGAGGGACTGAAGCTTTCTTT. Protein: CDSSAGQGGTEAFF.

There are many counts of this clonotype. This chain connects TRBV27 to TRBJ2-1; D might be TRBD2 (5 bases). This CDR3 contains 14 residues. V dropped 9 bases and J dropped 5 bases, with 17 bases sitting between them. CDR1 and CDR2 from the germline V gene are MNHEY and SMNVEV (reference sequence). The CDR3 DNA follows: TGTGCCAGTTTCTCCGGGGAAAGGAACAATGAGCAGTTCTTC. It codes for CASFSGERNNEQFF.

This rearrangement joins TRBV6-5 to TRBJ1-5; the match to TRBD1 covers 7 bases. This CDR3 contains 16 residues. Germline V CDR1 and CDR2: MNHEY, SVGAGI. The V gene end was trimmed by 6 bases and the J gene end by 1 base; junction bases not matched to a gene: 9. The CDR3: CASRKTGLGSNQPQHF. In DNA form, the CDR3 reads TGTGCCAGCAGGAAGACAGGGCTGGGGAGCAATCAGCCCCAGCATTTT.

The rearrangement uses TRBV4-3 and TRBJ2-1; D gene uncertain. The CDR3 runs to 13 residues. Germline loops: CDR1 LGHNA, CDR2 YSLEER. Trimming stripped 0 bases from V and 5 bases from J, with 5 bases between. CDR3: CASSQDRHNEQFF. The CDR3 nucleotides read TGCGCCAGCAGCCAAGATCGTCACAATGAGCAGTTCTTC.

V usage is TRBV7-9 and J usage is TRBJ2-5; 7 bases map to TRBD1. This CDR3 is built from 15 residues. In germline, CDR1 is SEHNR, CDR2 FQNEAQ (reference sequence). Unmatched junction bases numbered 7, after V lost 1 base and J lost 5 bases. The CDR3 nucleotides read TGTGCCAGCAGCTTAGAAGGCCAGGGGGTCGAGACCCAGTACTTC. This encodes CASSLEGQGVETQYF.

The V gene is TRBV5-1, the J gene TRBJ2-4; possible D gene TRBD1, 6 bases. Looked up from germline, CDR1 is SGHRS and CDR2 is YFSETQ. With 7 bases removed from V and 3 bases from J, the gap between germline ends came to 17 bases. CDR3 length equals 15 residues. Here the CDR3 reads CASQTGLRDKNIQYF. Here the CDR3 DNA reads TGCGCCAGCCAGACAGGCCTGAGAGACAAAAACATTCAGTACTTC.

The chain is built from TRBV3-1 and TRBJ2-4; unclear D gene. The V gene's germline CDR1 is LGHDT and CDR2 YNNKEL (reference sequence). The length of the CDR3 is 16 residues. The V and J ends lost 1 base and 9 bases respectively, with 19 bases between them. CDR3 sequence: CASSQGISKSLGIQYF. The CDR3 DNA follows: TGTGCCAGCAGCCAAGGTATTTCTAAATCGCTAGGCATTCAGTACTTC.

The chain has TRBV5-1 and TRBJ2-7; TRBD1 is a possible D gene (6 bases). The CDR3 has 15 residues. Per germline, CDR1 SGHRS and CDR2 YFSETQ. Trimming cost V 4 bases and J 2 bases, with 16 bases left between them. The CDR3: CASSLTQTGAYEQYF. CDR3 nucleotide sequence: TGCGCCAGCAGCCTAACACAGACAGGAGCCTACGAGCAGTACTTC.

This clonotype has more than one count but fewer than ten. The chain has TRBV25-1 and TRBJ1-3, with D perhaps TRBD1 (6 bases). Germline assignment: CDR1 MGHDK and CDR2 SYGVNS. Trimming left V 4 bases short and J 4 bases short, with 11 bases between. The CDR3 is made up of 14 amino acids. The CDR3 loop is CASSGPGGGNTIYF. In nucleotides, the CDR3 is TGTGCCAGCAGTGGGCCGGGGGGCGGAAACACCATATATTTT.

This chain links TRBV12-5 with TRBJ2-2, with D possibly matching TRBD2 (5 bases). Trimming stripped 0 bases from V and 0 bases from J, with 8 bases between. CDR1 and CDR2 (germline): LGHNT, FRNRAP. This CDR3 comprises 16 residues. The chain's CDR3 is CASGLVSGTNTGELFF. The CDR3 DNA sequence: TGTGCTAGTGGTTTGGTGAGCGGAACGAACACCGGGGAGCTGTTTTTT.

This clonotype was seen a handful of times. V and J are TRBV12-3 or TRBV12-4 and TRBJ1-1, with D unclear. The ends were cut back, 1 base at V and 8 bases at J, with 8 bases in the middle. This CDR3 has 12 residues. CDR3 loop: CASSLVLGEAFF. CDR3 coding DNA: TGTGCCAGCAGTTTAGTTTTGGGGGAAGCTTTCTTT.

The table lists this clonotype with a few counts. V is TRBV20-1 and J is TRBJ2-7; 8 bases fit TRBD1. The germline V gene encodes CDR1 DFQATT and CDR2 SNEGSKA (reference sequence). The CDR3 runs 14 residues. The V gene end was trimmed by 6 bases and the J gene end by 6 bases; junction bases not matched to a gene: 13. CDR3 sequence reads: CSASEQGVLGEQYF. In DNA form, the CDR3 reads TGCAGTGCGAGCGAACAGGGGGTGCTTGGCGAGCAGTACTTC.

The CDR3, as DNA: TGCGCCAGCAGCCTGAAAGGGTATGGCTACACCTTC. Translated: CASSLKGYGYTF. V gene TRBV4-3 combines with J gene TRBJ1-2; D is undetermined. V lost 4 bases and J 5 bases, leaving 8 bases between the germline ends. The CDR3 is 12 amino acids. The germline V gene has CDR1 LGHNA and CDR2 YSLEER.

CDR3 protein: CASSQDWGEQFF. The DNA for the CDR3 is TGTGCCAGCAGCCAAGATTGGGGTGAGCAGTTCTTC. The chain employs TRBV14 and TRBJ2-1; no reliable D call. The CDR3 spans 12 residues. Germline CDR1 SGHDN, CDR2 FVKESK. V dropped 0 bases and J dropped 9 bases, with 6 bases sitting between them.

The chain recombines TRBV7-9 with TRBJ1-2; 12 bases match TRBD1. The CDR3 length is 15 residues. The V and J ends lost 5 bases and 4 bases, in that order; junction bases with no gene match: 5. Per germline, CDR1 SEHNR and CDR2 FQNEAQ (reference sequence). The CDR3 loop reads CASSPGTGGGYGYTF. CDR3 DNA: TGTGCCAGCAGCCCGGGGACAGGGGGCGGCTATGGCTACACCTTC.

The V and J genes are TRBV5-4 and TRBJ1-1; 9 bases fit TRBD1. This CDR3 region has 16 residues. V lost 4 bases to trimming and J lost 3 bases; unmatched junction nucleotides: 10. CDR1 is SGHNT and CDR2 is YYREEE in the germline V gene (reference sequence). This chain's CDR3 is CASSVRTGGADTEAFF. The CDR3 nucleotides read TGTGCCAGCAGCGTGCGAACAGGGGGCGCGGACACTGAAGCTTTCTTT. The variable domain in full, with the rest retrieved from reference TRBV5-4 and TRBJ1-1, is ETGVTQSPTHLIKTRGQQVTLRCSSQSGHNTVSWYQQALGQGPQFIFQYYREEENGRGNFPPRFSGLQFPNYSSELNVNALELDDSALYLCASSVRTGGADTEAFFGQGTRLTVV.

A few counts support this clonotype. This chain connects TRBV7-9 to TRBJ2-5; D is possibly TRBD1 (6 bases). In germline, CDR1 is SEHNR, CDR2 FQNEAQ (reference sequence). Trimming took 5 bases from V and 3 from J, leaving 19 bases between them. CDR3 length equals 16 residues. As DNA, the CDR3 is TGTGCCAGCAGCGCGTCCGGACAGTTGAGGGAAGAGACCCAGTACTTC. Amino acids: CASSASGQLREETQYF.

There are a few counts of this clonotype. The chain recombines TRBV20-1 with TRBJ1-2, with D maybe TRBD1 (5 bases). The germline CDR1 and CDR2 sequences are DFQATT and SNEGSKA (reference sequence). This CDR3 comprises 14 residues. V was clipped by 0 bases and J by 2 bases, with 10 bases between them. CDR3 bases: TGCAGTGCTAGAGATCGAGGGGACAACTATGGCTACACCTTC. Residues: CSARDRGDNYGYTF.

This clonotype was counted many times. The genes are TRBV12-3 or TRBV12-4 and TRBJ2-2, with 7 positions matching TRBD2. CDR3 length: 15 amino acids. The ends lost 6 bases at V and 2 bases at J; junction bases unmatched: 6. The CDR3 bases are TGTGCCAGCAGCGCGGGACTATTCAACACCGGGGAGCTGTTTTTT. Amino acids: CASSAGLFNTGELFF.

The sample holds one count of this clonotype. The CDR3 does not end in the conserved phenylalanine or tryptophan, so this is likely a read error. This chain joins TRBV7-9 and TRBJ1-2; D is unclear. The V end was cut by 5 bases, the J end by 2 bases, with 9 bases between. Germline CDR1 reads SEHNR; CDR2 reads FQNEAQ (reference sequence). The CDR3 spans 13 residues. The CDR3 loop is CASSLRGNYGYTL. The CDR3 DNA reads TGTGCCAGCAGCCTACGGGGAAACTATGGCTACACCCTC.